The 25 T cell receptor beta chains given below trace back to one sample, sequenced in a study of OX40 agonist ivuxolimab in advanced cancers. Method: immunoSEQ multiplex PCR; TCRdb's copy keeps in-frame clones and lacks some. The sample yields over 45,000 clones, about 83% seen once. Sequenced here: CD4+ or CD8+ T cells sorted from blood, sampled in a trial of the OX40 agonist ivuxolimab. Receptors originate from an adult with an advanced solid tumor such as melanoma, head and neck, liver or kidney cancer.

This chain joins TRBV11-3 and TRBJ2-3; D remains unclear. Germline V gene lookup returns CDR1 SGHNT and CDR2 YENEEA. Trimming took off 0 bases at V and 4 bases at J, with 8 bases between the two ends. The length of the CDR3 is 14 residues. CDR3 amino acids: CASSLDTSADTQYF. The DNA of the CDR3 is TGTGCCAGCAGCTTAGATACCTCCGCAGATACGCAGTATTTT. The variable domain in full, completed from reference TRBV11-3 and TRBJ2-3, reads EAGVVQSPRYKIIEKKQPVAFWCNPISGHNTLYWYLQNLGQGPELLIRYENEEAVDDSQLPKDRFSAERLKGVDSTLKIQPAELGDSAVYLCASSLDTSADTQYFGPGTRLTVL.

The V gene is TRBV19, the J gene TRBJ1-2; 7 bases line up with TRBD1. CDR1 LNHDA and CDR2 SQIVND come from the germline V gene (reference sequence). V gave up 5 bases and J gave up 4 bases; unmatched junction bases: 7. The CDR3 extends over 14 amino acids. The CDR3 sequence: CASSDTGDSYGYTF. CDR3 DNA: TGTGCCAGTAGTGATACAGGGGACAGCTATGGCTACACCTTC.

The chain combines TRBV5-6 with TRBJ1-2, with TRBD1 matching over 8 bases. Germline CDR1 and CDR2: SGHDT and YYEEEE. J lost 9 bases, V lost 0 bases, and 7 bases had no gene match. The length of the CDR3 is 14 residues. The CDR3 nucleotides are TGTGCCAGCAGCTTGGCGGGACAGGCACTGCGCTACACCTTC. Translating gives CASSLAGQALRYTF. The full variable domain, completed using reference TRBV5-6 and TRBJ1-2, is DAGVTQSPTHLIKTRGQQVTLRCSPKSGHDTVSWYQQALGQGPQFIFQYYEEEERQRGNFPDRFSGHQFPNYSSELNVNALLLGDSALYLCASSLAGQALRYTFGSGTRLTVV.

This sequence joins TRBV11-2 and TRBJ2-7; 12 bases are shared with TRBD1. Germline values: CDR1 SGHAT, CDR2 FQNNGV. The CDR3 covers 14 residues. Trimming at V came to 5 bases and at J to 5 bases, leaving 4 bases not matched to a gene. The CDR3 protein is CASSSRDRGHEQYF. CDR3 nucleotide sequence: TGTGCCAGCAGCAGCCGGGACAGGGGGCACGAGCAGTACTTC.

CDR3 in DNA: TGCGCCAGCAGCATGACCCCGAACACCGGGGAGCTGTTTTTT. This gives the protein CASSMTPNTGELFF. The chain employs TRBV5-1 and TRBJ2-2; D gene uncertain. Germline loops: CDR1 SGHRS, CDR2 YFSETQ. The germline V and J ends were trimmed by 4 bases and 0 bases, with 7 bases remaining between them. CDR3 length: 14 amino acids.

The rearrangement joins TRBV28 to TRBJ2-1; 9 nucleotides line up with TRBD1. The germline gives CDR1 MDHEN, CDR2 SYDVKM. Trimming at V came to 6 bases and at J to 8 bases, leaving 5 bases not matched to a gene. CDR3 length equals 13 residues. As DNA, the CDR3 is TGTGCCAGCAGGGGGACAGGGAGGCATGAGCAGTTCTTC. It encodes CASRGTGRHEQFF. Based on the CDR3 plus reference TRBV28 and TRBJ2-1, the full variable domain is DVKVTQSSRYLVKRTGEKVFLECVQDMDHENMFWYRQDPGLGLRLIYFSYDVKMKEKGDIPEGYSVSREKKERFSLILESASTNQTSMYLCASRGTGRHEQFFGPGTRLTVL.

The gene calls are TRBV7-9 and TRBJ1-5, with D possibly TRBD1 on 5 matching bases. The germline V gene encodes CDR1 SEHNR and CDR2 FQNEAQ (reference sequence). The germline V and J ends were trimmed by 2 bases and 4 bases, with 9 bases remaining between them. The length of the CDR3 is 14 residues. The CDR3 is CASSLTGGNQPQHF. The CDR3 DNA reads as TGTGCCAGCAGCTTAACAGGAGGAAATCAGCCCCAGCATTTT.

As DNA, the CDR3 is TGCGCCAGCAGCCTCCCAGTGACAGGGGGGGGCTCTGGGGCCAACGTCCTGACTTTC. Its translation is CASSLPVTGGGSGANVLTF. This chain connects TRBV5-1 to TRBJ2-6, with 9 bases lining up with TRBD1. The CDR3 extends over 19 amino acids. V gave up 4 bases and J gave up 0 bases; unmatched junction bases: 11. The germline gives CDR1 SGHRS, CDR2 YFSETQ.

This chain uses TRBV18 with TRBJ2-7, with D perhaps matching TRBD1 (6 bases). The CDR3 loop spans 14 amino acids. Germline lookup yields CDR1 KGHSH and CDR2 LQKENI. Between the trimmed V and J ends, which lost 6 bases and 2 bases, there was a span of 14 bases. The CDR3 here is CASSSQGYAYEQYF. The CDR3 nucleotides read TGTGCCAGCTCGTCACAGGGATACGCCTACGAGCAGTACTTC.

The chain links TRBV6-5 to TRBJ2-1, with 11 bases identical to TRBD1. The CDR3 has 15 amino acids. With 6 bases clipped from V and 3 bases from J, the junction kept 4 bases outside the gene matches. CDR1 MNHEY and CDR2 SVGAGI come from the germline V gene. In DNA form, the CDR3 reads TGTGCCAGCAGCCCCGGGACAGGGGGCTACAATGAGCAGTTCTTC. This translates into CASSPGTGGYNEQFF.

This sequence joins TRBV5-1 and TRBJ1-4, with D perhaps TRBD1 (5 bases). Trimming removed 3 bases at V and 3 bases at J, with 15 bases between. The CDR3 runs to 16 residues. CDR1 and CDR2 from the germline V gene are SGHRS and YFSETQ. The CDR3 bases are TGCGCCAGCAGCTGGGGACGATACAATGCTAATGAAAAACTGTTTTTT. It is translated as CASSWGRYNANEKLFF.

The chain is built from TRBV6-1 and TRBJ1-1; weak D call: TRBD1 (5 bases). The CDR3 has 16 residues. Trimming removed 0 bases from V and 2 bases from J, with 13 bases in between. The V gene's germline CDR1 is MNHNS and CDR2 SASEGT. The CDR3 nucleotides read TGTGCCAGCAGTGAAGCATCTCGGAGGGGAAACACTGAAGCTTTCTTT. Translation gives CASSEASRRGNTEAFF.

This clone was seen a handful of times. The genes are TRBV7-6 and TRBJ2-7, with 14 bases that match TRBD2. The junction had 3 bases not matched to a gene; V was cut back by 3 bases and J by 2 bases. The CDR3 has 16 residues. CDR1 is SGHVS and CDR2 is FNYEAQ in the germline V gene. Written as DNA, the CDR3 is TGTGCCAGCAGCTTGACTAGCGGGAGGGTAGCCTACGAGCAGTACTTC. Its protein is CASSLTSGRVAYEQYF.

This clone was found once. The CDR3 nucleotides read TGTGCCAGCAGTGAAACTCGAGGGGGTGGCTACACCTTC. It is translated as CASSETRGGGYTF. J is TRBJ1-2 and V is TRBV6-1; TRBD1 is a possible D gene (6 bases). Germline V CDR1 and CDR2: MNHNS, SASEGT. The CDR3 totals 13 residues. V was shortened by 2 bases and J by 7 bases, with 11 bases between the two germline ends.

In its sample, this clone was seen a few times. This chain links TRBV4-2 with TRBJ1-4, with 10 bases identical to TRBD1. J was trimmed by 7 bases and V by 7 bases; bases with no gene match: 24. The germline V gene encodes CDR1 LGHNA and CDR2 YNFKEQ. The CDR3 spans 20 residues. The CDR3 nucleotides are TGTGCCAGCACTTACAAACTCACCGGGACAGGGGCCGTCATAATTGAAAAACTGTTTTTT. Translating it yields CASTYKLTGTGAVIIEKLFF.

The genes are TRBV7-6 and TRBJ2-3; 10 bases fit TRBD2. The V and J ends lost 7 bases and 4 bases, in that order; junction bases with no gene match: 8. In germline, CDR1 is SGHVS, CDR2 FNYEAQ. The CDR3 has 15 amino acids. The chain's CDR3 is CASTSASGSPDTQYF. CDR3 nucleotides: TGTGCCAGCACCTCGGCTAGCGGGAGTCCAGATACGCAGTATTTT.

The chain carries TRBV19 and TRBJ1-5, with 8 bases identical to TRBD1. Germline assignment: CDR1 LNHDA and CDR2 SQIVND (reference sequence). This CDR3 has 15 residues. The trim removed 9 bases at V and 5 bases at J, leaving 12 bases unmatched. This CDR3 reads CASLPPGGRHQPQHF. DNA of the CDR3: TGTGCCAGCCTTCCCCCAGGGGGCCGGCATCAGCCCCAGCATTTT.

The chain combines TRBV7-8 with TRBJ2-3; D gene uncertain. Between the trimmed V and J ends, which lost 3 bases and 5 bases, there was a span of 3 bases. This CDR3 has 11 residues. Looked up from germline, CDR1 is SGHVS and CDR2 is FQNEAQ. The CDR3 loop is CASSFRDTQYF. The CDR3 bases are TGTGCCAGCAGCTTCCGAGATACGCAGTATTTT.

The V and J genes are TRBV9 and TRBJ2-1; D is possibly TRBD2 (7 bases). The CDR3 extends over 16 amino acids. Germline CDR1 is SGDLS and CDR2 is YYNGEE. V was pared by 2 bases and J by 4 bases, with 16 bases between. CDR3 DNA: TGTGCCAGCAGCGTTGCGGGTGGGGGGGCTTACAATGAGCAGTTCTTC. Amino acids: CASSVAGGGAYNEQFF.

This clone was detected a few times. The V gene is TRBV7-2, the J gene TRBJ2-7; 9 bases are a match to TRBD1. Germline loops: CDR1 SGHTA, CDR2 FQGNSA. V dropped 4 bases and J dropped 2; count of bases not matched to a gene: 3. The CDR3 sequence is 14 residues long. CDR3 amino acids: CASSSRDRAYEQYF. CDR3 DNA: TGTGCCAGCAGCTCCAGGGACAGGGCCTACGAGCAGTACTTC.

The rearrangement uses TRBV7-3 and TRBJ2-1; TRBD2 agrees at 8 bases. The germline V gene encodes CDR1 SGHTA and CDR2 FQGTGA. This CDR3 comprises 16 residues. The V gene end was trimmed by 6 bases and the J gene end by 0 bases; junction bases not matched to a gene: 7. The CDR3 DNA is TGTGCCAGCAGTCTCCAAGCGGGAGTCTCCTACAATGAGCAGTTCTTC. It specifies CASSLQAGVSYNEQFF.

The chain recombines TRBV27 with TRBJ2-3; the match to TRBD1 covers 7 bases. Germline CDR1 MNHEY, CDR2 SMNVEV (reference sequence). The CDR3 has 13 amino acids. Germline trimming cut 9 bases from V and 0 bases from J; bases unmatched to any gene: 3. CDR3 sequence reads: CASRDRSTDTQYF. The CDR3 DNA is TGTGCCAGTCGGGACAGAAGCACAGATACGCAGTATTTT.

V gene TRBV10-3 combines with J gene TRBJ2-3; D gene uncertain. This CDR3 has 15 amino acids. V was cut by 6 bases and J by 5 bases, with 18 bases left in between. Germline V gene sequence: CDR1 ENHRY, CDR2 SYGVKD. The CDR3 DNA sequence: TGTGCCATCAGCCCGGGCCCGGCAATGGGAGATACGCAGTATTTT. Translation: CAISPGPAMGDTQYF.

The CDR3 DNA sequence: TGTGCCAGTAGTACCCCGACAAATGAGCAGTTCTTC. This gives the protein CASSTPTNEQFF. This rearrangement joins TRBV19 to TRBJ2-1; D is undetermined. From germline, CDR1 is LNHDA and CDR2 SQIVND (reference sequence). V was clipped by 4 bases and J by 7 bases, with 8 bases between them. The CDR3 has 12 amino acids.

The chain uses TRBV2 and TRBJ2-2; the D is unclear. The germline V gene encodes CDR1 SNHLY and CDR2 FYNNEI. CDR3 size: 14 residues. Trimming shortened V by 4 bases and J by 0 bases, and 6 bases separated the two germline ends. CDR3 DNA: TGTGCCAGCAGTGGGGAAGCGAACACCGGGGAGCTGTTTTTT. It specifies CASSGEANTGELFF.